This T cell receptor beta chain was identified in a study of blood T cell repertoires in COVID-19 (TCRdb year 2020). Concerning the study at large: Samples from collaborators originated in the United States, Italy and Spain and spanned both the acute and convalescent phases of COVID-19. Where available, HLA class I and class II types were taken from metadata supplied by the sample provider and were not determined by assay-based typing. A de-identified subject ID, COVID-19 status, age in years and sex were almost always included in the sample metadata. Samples came from the ongoing ImmuneRACE study (first 160 participants) plus 1,254 subjects from 6 global collaborators. The prospective study material was composed of cDNA or gDNA derived from T cells, B-cell-depleted T cells, or PBMCs. The repertoires were released in a freely available public database intended as a resource for research on the immune response to SARS-CoV-2. The dataset comprised deeply sampled blood TCRbeta repertoires from subjects exposed to, actively infected with, or recovered from COVID-19. General findings and caveats noted by the study authors: The quantity of clinical and demographic metadata differed by source and by participant and was supplied without curation.

TCRbeta CDR3 regions were amplified from genomic DNA by means of the immunoSEQ Assay, a bias-controlled multiplex PCR. The published analysis was carried out like this. The number of nucleated cells in each sample was estimated by amplification of reference gene primers within the assay. Sequence reads were collapsed and filtered to measure the absolute abundance of every unique TCRbeta CDR3 rearrangement. For each sample, productive Simpson clonality was calculated as the square root of Simpson's diversity index over productive rearrangements. The clones in this table, taken by TCRdb from immuneACCESS, are in-frame only. Not every clone is retained; where verified, under half of the shortfall comes from an unresolved V gene, and the cause of the rest is unknown. That table is the source of V, J and clone size, and D and trimming were worked out from the DNA. Recorded for this sample are 85,000 to 95,000 clones; about nine tenths of them occurred a single time. The top ten clones comprise more than 4.5% of the sample.

With regard to this clone: The antigen this receptor binds is unknown. Base qualities are not recorded, but no much larger clone differs from it by a single base.

The germline V gene (reference sequence) supplies CDR1 LGHDT and CDR2 YNNKEL. The CDR3 has 14 amino acids, counting the end cysteine and phenylalanine. The sequence is cut down to CDR3 DNA, 42 bases in frame from base 1. Germline trimming amounts to 0 bases on V and 8 bases on J, with 5 as the count of junction bases outside the gene matches. One collaborating source in Seattle enrolled patients during active infection and followed them longitudinally through the course of disease. Collaborating institutions collected whole blood in K2EDTA tubes following their own protocols. Collaborator samples were shipped for TCRbeta analysis as frozen whole blood, isolated PBMCs, or DNA extracted from either sample type.

The chain employs TRBV3-1 (or the pseudogene TRBV3-2) and TRBJ1-2; 8 central nucleotides agree with TRBD1. Sequencing was performed on peripheral blood. This TCR came from a man aged 55-75 years with COVID-19, enrolled during active disease. The CDR3 corresponds to CASSQDGQGRGYTF. The DNA sequence is given as TGTGCCAGCAGCCAAGATGGACAGGGTCGAGGCTACACCTTC.